This T cell receptor (beta chain) was recovered during a study of T cells in Graves' hyperthyroidism and ophthalmopathy. Study conclusions and caveats: Using 13 V-J features, a model discriminated ophthalmopathy from stable hyperthyroidism.

Template material for amplifying TCR beta CDR3 regions consisted of RNA transcripts. First-round RT-PCR of the TCR CDR3 relied on the HTBI primer set. TCRdb reprocessed the multiplex PCR reads with MiXCR, giving one entry per CDR3 protein. The table lists around 240,000 distinct CDR3 sequences, around 15% of them singletons. Isolation of PBMCs was performed on about 9.9 ml fresh peripheral blood. There are 16 residues in the CDR3. Looked up from germline, CDR1 is SGHNT and CDR2 is YENEEA. The germline V and J ends were trimmed by 0 bases and 2 bases, with 12 bases remaining between them. This clonotype was recorded at least ten times. As yet, its antigen is unknown.

Sequenced material: blood. The gene calls are TRBV11-3 and TRBJ2-3; D unclear. This TCR came from a young woman with Graves' ophthalmopathy. CDR3 region: CASSLDRVSATDTQYF. CDR3 sequence (DNA): TGTGCCAGCAGCTTAGATAGGGTCTCAGCCACAGATACGCAGTATTTT.